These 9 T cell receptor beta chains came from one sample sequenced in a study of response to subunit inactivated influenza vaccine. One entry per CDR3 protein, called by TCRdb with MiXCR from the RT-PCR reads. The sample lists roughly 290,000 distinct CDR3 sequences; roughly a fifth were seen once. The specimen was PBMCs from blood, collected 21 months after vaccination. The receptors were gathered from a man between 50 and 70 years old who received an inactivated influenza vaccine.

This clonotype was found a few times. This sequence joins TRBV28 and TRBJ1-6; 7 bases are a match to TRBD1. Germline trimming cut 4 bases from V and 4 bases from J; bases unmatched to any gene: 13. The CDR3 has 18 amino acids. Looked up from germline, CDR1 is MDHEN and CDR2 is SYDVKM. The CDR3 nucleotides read TGTGCCAGCAGTTCCCCCAGGGACAGTTCCGATTATAATTCACCCCTCCACTTT. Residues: CASSSPRDSSDYNSPLHF.

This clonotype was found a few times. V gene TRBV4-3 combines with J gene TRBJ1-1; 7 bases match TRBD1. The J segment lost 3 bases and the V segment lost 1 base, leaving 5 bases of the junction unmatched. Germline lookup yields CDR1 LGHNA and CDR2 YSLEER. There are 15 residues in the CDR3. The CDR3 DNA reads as TGCGCCAGCAGCCAAGCTAGACAGGGTCACACTGAAGCTTTCTTT. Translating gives CASSQARQGHTEAFF.

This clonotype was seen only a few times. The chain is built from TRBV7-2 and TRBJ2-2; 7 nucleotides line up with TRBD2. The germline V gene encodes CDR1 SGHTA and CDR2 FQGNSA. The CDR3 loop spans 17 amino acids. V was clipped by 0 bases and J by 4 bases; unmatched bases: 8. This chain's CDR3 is CASSLAGAGTSTGELFF. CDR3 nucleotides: TGTGCCAGCAGCTTAGCGGGAGCGGGGACGAGCACCGGGGAGCTGTTTTTT.

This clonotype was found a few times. This CDR3 reads CASSRDRVYEQYF. The CDR3 DNA reads TGTGCCAGCAGCCGGGACAGGGTCTACGAGCAGTACTTC. The chain joins TRBV27 to TRBJ2-7; 9 nucleotides line up with TRBD1. The CDR3 covers 13 residues. Germline CDR1 reads MNHEY; CDR2 reads SMNVEV (reference sequence). The V and J ends lost 6 bases and 3 bases, in that order; junction bases with no gene match: 3.

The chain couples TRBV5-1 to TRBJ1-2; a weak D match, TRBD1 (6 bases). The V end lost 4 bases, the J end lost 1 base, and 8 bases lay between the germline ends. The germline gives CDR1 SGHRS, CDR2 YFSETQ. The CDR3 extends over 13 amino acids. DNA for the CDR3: TGCGCCAGCAGCAAGGACAGTAACTATGGCTACACCTTC. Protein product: CASSKDSNYGYTF.

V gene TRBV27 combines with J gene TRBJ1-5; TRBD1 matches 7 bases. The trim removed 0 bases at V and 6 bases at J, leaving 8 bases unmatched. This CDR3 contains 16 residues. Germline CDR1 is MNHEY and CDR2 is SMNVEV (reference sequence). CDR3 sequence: CASSLSGRGSTQPQHF. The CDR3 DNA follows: TGTGCCAGCAGTTTATCGGGCAGGGGGTCTACTCAGCCCCAGCATTTT.

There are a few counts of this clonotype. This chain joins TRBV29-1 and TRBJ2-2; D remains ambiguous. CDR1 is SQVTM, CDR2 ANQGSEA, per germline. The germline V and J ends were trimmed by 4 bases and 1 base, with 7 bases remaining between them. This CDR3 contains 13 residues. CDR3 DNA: TGCAGCGTTGCTTCCGGGAACACCGGGGAGCTGTTTTTT. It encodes CSVASGNTGELFF.

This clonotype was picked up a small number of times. The CDR3 spells CSCKGTVRGEQYF. The CDR3 region has the DNA TGCAGTTGCAAGGGGACAGTAAGGGGCGAGCAGTACTTC. The chain has TRBV20-1 and TRBJ2-7; 7 nucleotides line up with TRBD1. The germline CDR1 and CDR2 sequences are DFQATT and SNEGSKA (reference sequence). CDR3 length: 13 residues. The J segment lost 6 bases and the V segment lost 8 bases, leaving 13 bases of the junction unmatched.

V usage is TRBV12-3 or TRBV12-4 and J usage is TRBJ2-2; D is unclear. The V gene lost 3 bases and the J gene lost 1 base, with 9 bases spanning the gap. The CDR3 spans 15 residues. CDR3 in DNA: TGTGCCAGCAGTTTCGTGGGCGGGAACACCGGGGAGCTGTTTTTT. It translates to CASSFVGGNTGELFF.